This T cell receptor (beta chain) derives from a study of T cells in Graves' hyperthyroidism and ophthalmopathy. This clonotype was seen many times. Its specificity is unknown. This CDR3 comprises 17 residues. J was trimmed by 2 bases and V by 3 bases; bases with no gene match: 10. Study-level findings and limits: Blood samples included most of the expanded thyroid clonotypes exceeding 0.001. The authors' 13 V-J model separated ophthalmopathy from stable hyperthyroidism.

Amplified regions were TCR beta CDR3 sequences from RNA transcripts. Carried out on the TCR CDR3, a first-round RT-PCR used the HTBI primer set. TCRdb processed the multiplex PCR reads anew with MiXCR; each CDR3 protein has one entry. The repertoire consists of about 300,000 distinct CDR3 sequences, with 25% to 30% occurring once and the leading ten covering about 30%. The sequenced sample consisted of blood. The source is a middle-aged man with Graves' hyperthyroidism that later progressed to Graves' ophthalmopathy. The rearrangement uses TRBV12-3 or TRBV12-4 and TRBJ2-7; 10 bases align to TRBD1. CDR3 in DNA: TGTGCCAGCAGTTTGGGCTATGGGACAGGGGTAACCTACGAGCAGTACTTC. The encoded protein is CASSLGYGTGVTYEQYF.